This passage covers 26 T cell receptor beta chains from one sample sequenced in a study of T cell changes during pregnancy in multiple sclerosis. Measured with immunoSEQ multiplex PCR; TCRdb has only the in-frame clones, and not every one. The table lists approximately 47,000 clones, approximately 90% of them singletons, with about 2% in the top ten. The input for sequencing was peripheral blood, taken in the first trimester of pregnancy. These TCRs come from a female donor with multiple sclerosis, enrolled in a pregnancy study.

The CDR3: CASSQERGGVTEAFF. The CDR3 nucleotides are TGCGCCAGCAGCCAAGAGCGCGGGGGTGTCACTGAAGCTTTCTTT. V is TRBV4-3 and J is TRBJ1-1; TRBD1 is a possible D gene (5 bases). This CDR3 region has 15 residues. The germline CDR1 and CDR2 sequences are LGHNA and YSLEER. V lost 0 bases and J lost 4, with 12 bases in between.

The chain couples TRBV27 to TRBJ1-2, with 9 bases that match TRBD1. The CDR3 has 14 residues. The V segment lost 5 bases and the J segment 5 bases; nucleotides outside the gene matches: 6. Germline CDR1 and CDR2: MNHEY and SMNVEV (reference sequence). The CDR3 region has the DNA TGTGCCAGCAGTCTCGCGGGACAGGGATATGGCTACACCTTC. This sequence encodes CASSLAGQGYGYTF.

The chain links TRBV5-8 to TRBJ1-1; 8 nucleotides agree with TRBD1. The junction had 8 bases not matched to a gene; V was cut back by 6 bases and J by 1 base. Germline lookup yields CDR1 SGHTS and CDR2 YDEGEE. CDR3 length: 15 residues. The CDR3 coding sequence is TGTGCCAGCACCGTTCCCGGACAGGGGAACACTGAAGCTTTCTTT. Amino acid sequence: CASTVPGQGNTEAFF. Full variable domain (missing parts from reference TRBV5-8 and TRBJ1-1): EAGVTQSPTHLIKTRGQQATLRCSPISGHTSVYWYQQALGLGLQFLLWYDEGEERNRGNFPPRFSGRQFPNYSSELNVNALELEDSALYLCASTVPGQGNTEAFFGQGTRLTVV.

The chain links TRBV4-1 to TRBJ2-3, with 10 bases fitting TRBD2. V lost 3 bases and J lost 10; bases outside the gene matches: 10. This CDR3 spans 15 amino acids. Germline values: CDR1 MGHRA, CDR2 YSYEKL. Written as DNA, the CDR3 is TGCGCCAGCAGCCATTTAACTAGCGGGGACCGAGCGCAGTATTTT. Translation gives CASSHLTSGDRAQYF.

This chain joins TRBV7-6 and TRBJ1-6, with 8 bases aligning to TRBD1. There are 15 residues in the CDR3. V trimming: 5 bases; J trimming: 4 bases; junction bases outside the gene matches: 4. Germline CDR1 and CDR2: SGHVS and FNYEAQ. CDR3 DNA sequence: TGTGCCAGCAGCCCGGGACAGGTTTATAATTCACCCCTCCACTTT. This gives the protein CASSPGQVYNSPLHF.

The chain carries TRBV5-5 and TRBJ1-1; D possibly corresponds to TRBD1 (6 bases). V lost 4 bases and J 8 bases, leaving 12 bases between the germline ends. This CDR3 contains 12 residues. CDR1 is SGHKS and CDR2 is YYEKEE in the germline V gene (reference sequence). The CDR3 protein is CASSPGETEAFF. CDR3 bases: TGTGCCAGCAGCCCAGGGGAGACGGAAGCTTTCTTT.

This chain joins TRBV18 and TRBJ2-1, with 11 positions matching TRBD1. Germline CDR1 KGHSH, CDR2 LQKENI. This CDR3 contains 16 residues. Trimming cost V 2 bases and J 4 bases; bases outside gene matches: 4. The CDR3 sequence: CASSPTGTGGYNEQFF. The CDR3 DNA reads TGTGCCAGCTCACCAACCGGGACAGGGGGATACAATGAGCAGTTCTTC. The full variable domain, completed using reference TRBV18 and TRBJ2-1, is NAGVMQNPRHLVRRRGQEARLRCSPMKGHSHVYWYRQLPEEGLKFMVYLQKENIIDESGMPKERFSAEFPKEGPSILRIQQVVRGDSAAYFCASSPTGTGGYNEQFFGPGTRLTVL.

This clone was picked up one time. The DNA for the CDR3 is TGCGCCAGCAGCCGCCGCACTTCACCCGATACGCAGTATTTT. Translated, it gives CASSRRTSPDTQYF. The rearrangement links TRBV4-1 to TRBJ2-3; D unclear. Trimming removed 4 bases from V and 6 bases from J, with 14 bases in between. The germline CDR1 and CDR2 sequences are MGHRA and YSYEKL. The CDR3 extends over 14 amino acids.

The chain has TRBV5-4 and TRBJ2-2; 7 bases fit TRBD1. Germline V CDR1 and CDR2: SGHNT, YYREEE (reference sequence). CDR3 length equals 13 residues. With 4 bases clipped from V and 5 bases from J, the junction kept 2 bases outside the gene matches. The CDR3 is CASSPTGTGELFF. CDR3 nucleotide sequence: TGTGCCAGCAGCCCGACAGGGACCGGGGAGCTGTTTTTT. The full variable domain, in which reference TRBV5-4 and TRBJ2-2 provide the parts outside the CDR3, is ETGVTQSPTHLIKTRGQQVTLRCSSQSGHNTVSWYQQALGQGPQFIFQYYREEENGRGNFPPRFSGLQFPNYSSELNVNALELDDSALYLCASSPTGTGELFFGEGSRLTVL.

This clone occurred once. This rearrangement joins TRBV6-5 to TRBJ2-3; 10 bases agree with TRBD1. Looked up from germline, CDR1 is MNHEY and CDR2 is SVGAGI. Unmatched junction bases numbered 5, after V lost 8 bases and J lost 6 bases. This CDR3 comprises 13 residues. CDR3 loop: CASGTGDWDTQYF. The CDR3 bases are TGTGCCAGCGGGACAGGGGACTGGGATACGCAGTATTTT.

The chain is built from TRBV6-6 and TRBJ1-1; D remains ambiguous. This CDR3 has 13 amino acids. Germline V gene sequence: CDR1 MNHNY, CDR2 SVGAGI (reference sequence). V lost 0 bases to trimming and J lost 7 bases, with 9 bases between them. DNA for the CDR3: TGTGCCAGCAGTTACTCTGCGGGGATTGAAGCTTTCTTT. This gives the protein CASSYSAGIEAFF.

V gene TRBV18 combines with J gene TRBJ1-2, with D possibly being TRBD1 (6 bases). CDR1 and CDR2 (germline): KGHSH, LQKENI. The ends were cut back, 2 bases at V and 6 bases at J, with 13 bases in the middle. The CDR3 is made up of 14 amino acids. The CDR3 loop reads CASSPYDRTNGYTF. CDR3 in DNA: TGTGCCAGCTCACCATACGACAGGACGAATGGCTACACCTTC.

The V and J genes are TRBV29-1 and TRBJ2-4, with D unclear. V lost 0 bases, J lost 8 bases, and 11 bases lay in between. Looked up from germline, CDR1 is SQVTM and CDR2 is ANQGSEA. The CDR3 totals 13 residues. CDR3: CSVEDSTRDIQYF. In nucleotides, the CDR3 is TGCAGCGTTGAAGACTCAACCCGCGACATTCAGTACTTC.

The rearrangement uses TRBV5-6 and TRBJ2-1; 11 bases line up with TRBD2. The V gene's germline CDR1 is SGHDT and CDR2 YYEEEE. V was pared by 0 bases and J by 8 bases, with 7 bases of the junction left unmatched. CDR3 length: 16 amino acids. CDR3 coding DNA: TGTGCCAGCAGCTTGGTAGTACTAGCGGGGGTCGATGAGCAGTTCTTC. Its protein product is CASSLVVLAGVDEQFF.

The gene calls are TRBV6-1 and TRBJ1-1; D remains ambiguous. The V gene's germline CDR1 is MNHNS and CDR2 SASEGT. Trimming shortened V by 5 bases and J by 2 bases, and 12 bases separated the two germline ends. This CDR3 is built from 14 residues. CDR3 in DNA: TGTGCCAGCAGTCCTACCGAATATAACACTGAAGCTTTCTTT. It codes for CASSPTEYNTEAFF.

The CDR3 loop is CASSYSGQGGEKLFF. CDR3 sequence (DNA): TGTGCCAGCAGTTACTCCGGACAGGGGGGCGAAAAACTGTTTTTT. This chain uses TRBV6-5 with TRBJ1-4, with TRBD1 matching over 10 bases. V trimming: 0 bases; J trimming: 8 bases; junction bases outside the gene matches: 3. Germline-derived CDR1 and CDR2 are MNHEY and SVGAGI. CDR3 length: 15 amino acids.

This chain uses TRBV14 with TRBJ2-5; TRBD1 aligns across 8 bases. V lost 8 bases to trimming and J lost 1 base; unmatched junction nucleotides: 9. Germline-derived CDR1 and CDR2 are SGHDN and FVKESK. The CDR3 is made up of 15 amino acids. CDR3 in DNA: TGTGCCAGCGGGGGACAGGAGACCTGCCAAGAGACCCAGTACTTC. Its translation: CASGGQETCQETQYF. Full variable domain (outside the CDR3, taken from reference TRBV14 and TRBJ2-5): EAGVTQFPSHSVIEKGQTVTLRCDPISGHDNLYWYRRVMGKEIKFLLHFVKESKQDESGMPNNRFLAERTGGTYSTLKVQPAELEDSGVYFCASGGQETCQETQYFGPGTRLLVL.

V and J are TRBV7-9 and TRBJ2-1; 7 bases are shared with TRBD2. Germline CDR1 is SEHNR and CDR2 is FQNEAQ (reference sequence). The CDR3 length is 17 residues. V lost 4 bases to trimming and J lost 2 bases; unmatched junction nucleotides: 11. CDR3 loop: CASSSPWGGRTYNEQFF. Here the CDR3 DNA reads TGTGCCAGCAGCTCCCCTTGGGGGGGGAGGACCTACAATGAGCAGTTCTTC.

In DNA, the CDR3 is TGTGCCAGCAGATTTGGGACCGGGGGGCTAGCTTTCTTT. Translation gives CASRFGTGGLAFF. V usage is TRBV5-6 and J usage is TRBJ1-1; possible D gene TRBD1, 6 bases. The V end lost 5 bases, the J end lost 10 bases, and 18 bases lay between the germline ends. The CDR3 contains 13 residues. Per the germline V gene, CDR1 is SGHDT and CDR2 is YYEEEE.

The chain combines TRBV12-5 with TRBJ1-2; tentatively, D is TRBD1 (6 bases). V gave up 9 bases and J gave up 0 bases, with 20 bases separating them. CDR1 LGHNT and CDR2 FRNRAP come from the germline V gene. The CDR3 consists of 16 residues. The CDR3 DNA is TGTGCTAGCGGTAGGGGGGGCCCCACCTCTAACTATGGCTACACCTTC. Protein sequence: CASGRGGPTSNYGYTF.

This clone was seen a handful of times. The V gene is TRBV6-6, the J gene TRBJ2-3; 8 bases agree with TRBD2. V was clipped by 2 bases and J by 2 bases; unmatched bases: 3. Germline CDR1 MNHNY, CDR2 SVGAGI (reference sequence). The CDR3 totals 15 residues. CDR3 bases: TGTGCCAGCAGTTACGGCGGGGGGTTCACAGATACGCAGTATTTT. Residues: CASSYGGGFTDTQYF.

This chain links TRBV28 with TRBJ2-7, with 9 bases fitting TRBD1. Unmatched junction bases numbered 11, after V lost 5 bases and J lost 6 bases. CDR1 is MDHEN, CDR2 SYDVKM, per germline. This CDR3 contains 15 residues. CDR3 loop: CASSTPGQGSGEQYF. The DNA for the CDR3 is TGTGCCAGCAGTACACCGGGACAGGGTTCCGGCGAGCAGTACTTC. Filled out from reference TRBV28 and TRBJ2-7, the complete variable domain reads DVKVTQSSRYLVKRTGEKVFLECVQDMDHENMFWYRQDPGLGLRLIYFSYDVKMKEKGDIPEGYSVSREKKERFSLILESASTNQTSMYLCASSTPGQGSGEQYFGPGTRLTVT.

This chain uses TRBV14 with TRBJ2-7, with 9 bases identical to TRBD2. This CDR3 comprises 17 residues. The trim removed 0 bases at V and 5 bases at J, leaving 11 bases unmatched. The germline gives CDR1 SGHDN, CDR2 FVKESK. CDR3: CASSQDSAGGPHDEQYF. The CDR3 nucleotides read TGTGCCAGCAGCCAAGATTCGGCGGGGGGGCCGCACGACGAGCAGTACTTC.

The V call is TRBV7-9, the J call TRBJ1-5; the D gene is possibly TRBD1 (6 bases). The germline CDR1 and CDR2 sequences are SEHNR and FQNEAQ (reference sequence). V was pared by 5 bases and J by 5 bases, with 19 bases between. CDR3 size: 16 residues. The CDR3 sequence is CASSPRDTGEDQPQHF. In DNA form, the CDR3 reads TGTGCCAGCAGCCCCCGGGACACCGGTGAGGATCAGCCCCAGCATTTT.

V is TRBV6-5 and J is TRBJ1-2; D gene unclear. With 2 bases removed from V and 4 bases from J, the gap between germline ends came to 11 bases. CDR3 size: 14 residues. Germline lookup yields CDR1 MNHEY and CDR2 SVGAGI. As DNA, the CDR3 is TGTGCCAGCAGTTACGCACGGGGTCTCTATGGCTACACCTTC. Translation: CASSYARGLYGYTF.

This rearrangement joins TRBV7-9 to TRBJ1-4; D is unclear. The CDR3 length is 13 residues. Trimming removed 5 bases at V and 5 bases at J, with 9 bases between. The germline V gene encodes CDR1 SEHNR and CDR2 FQNEAQ (reference sequence). DNA for the CDR3: TGTGCCAGCAGCCCCCCGGTGAATGAAAAACTGTTTTTT. Amino acids: CASSPPVNEKLFF.